The clone carrying this T cell receptor beta chain has just one count. These data come from a study of blood T cell repertoires in COVID-19. Study as a whole: Acute-phase and convalescent COVID-19 samples originated in the United States, Italy and Spain. From T cells, B-cell-depleted T cells, or PBMCs came the material, which was cDNA or gDNA.

Trimming removed 7 bases at V and 7 bases at J, with 13 bases between. This CDR3 has 13 residues. Germline V gives CDR1 SNHLY, CDR2 FYNNEI. Original processing methods: The assay estimated nucleated cells by amplifying reference gene primers. The method was immunoSEQ multiplex PCR; TCRdb's version includes in-frame clones alone and lacks a portion of them. Clone size and the V and J calls come from that table; the DNA yielded D and trimming. This table has about 300,000 clones, 88% appearing once. Sample: peripheral blood. The TCR originated in a man between 18 and 29 years old with active or convalescent COVID-19. The rearrangement joins TRBV2 to TRBJ2-2, with D maybe TRBD2 (5 bases). The CDR3: CASTPVEGGELFF. CDR3 DNA sequence: TGTGCCAGCACTCCTGTTGAGGGCGGGGAGCTGTTTTTT.